One and the same sample provided the 13 T cell receptor beta chains below, sequenced in a study of blood T cells in healthy people across ages. Primed by a sample-barcoded 5' primer and a J-beta primer mix, a second PCR proceeded for roughly 7 to 11 cycles. TCRdb re-called the 5' RACE reads with MiXCR, one entry per CDR3 protein. The sample has 650,000 to 1,000,000 distinct CDR3 sequences; about 42% are singletons. Sequenced input: blood. The receptors shown here come from a man at least 80 years old in good health.

V is TRBV24-1 and J is TRBJ2-4; TRBD2 matches at 9 bases. There are 14 residues in the CDR3. The germline V gene encodes CDR1 KGHDR and CDR2 SFDVKD. After removal of 6 bases from V and 13 bases from J, the junction contained 12 bases not matched to a gene. The DNA of the CDR3 is TGTGCCACCAGTAGAGCGGGGGGATACAATGAGCAGTACTTC. Protein product: CATSRAGGYNEQYF.

The CDR3 sequence: CASSFQGCEQYF. The CDR3 DNA reads TGTGCCAGCAGCTTTCAGGGTTGCGAGCAGTACTTC. The gene calls are TRBV13 and TRBJ2-7; D might be TRBD1 (5 bases). Germline lookup yields CDR1 PRHDT and CDR2 FYEKMQ (reference sequence). The V end was cut by 3 bases, the J end by 6 bases, with 9 bases between. This CDR3 has 12 residues.

The chain employs TRBV5-1 and TRBJ2-5; tentatively, D is TRBD1 (5 bases). The CDR3 is 15 amino acids. V gave up 0 bases and J gave up 2 bases, with 11 bases separating them. The germline gives CDR1 SGHRS, CDR2 YFSETQ. The CDR3 protein is CASSLAGADQETQYF. In DNA, the CDR3 is TGCGCCAGCAGCTTGGCTGGGGCAGATCAAGAGACCCAGTACTTC.

This chain connects TRBV20-1 to TRBJ1-1, with no clear D. This CDR3 is built from 13 residues. V dropped 5 bases and J dropped 3 bases, with 13 bases sitting between them. CDR1 and CDR2 from the germline V gene are DFQATT and SNEGSKA (reference sequence). The CDR3 spells CSAGPQEDTEAFF. For the CDR3, the DNA is TGCAGTGCTGGACCCCAGGAGGACACTGAAGCTTTCTTT.

The chain has TRBV12-3 or TRBV12-4 and TRBJ2-5, with D uncertain. The CDR3 consists of 13 residues. Trimming removed 3 bases from V and 11 bases from J, with 16 bases in between. CDR3 nucleotides: TGTGCCAGCAGTTTCGGCCCAACAAATGAGCAGTACTTC. Residues: CASSFGPTNEQYF.

This clonotype was detected only a few times. No conserved phenylalanine or tryptophan is present at the end of the CDR3, so a read error is the likely explanation. This chain links TRBV18 with TRBJ2-1; 9 bases fit TRBD2. This CDR3 region has 15 residues. The junction had 1 base not matched to a gene; V was cut back by 4 bases and J by 0 bases. Germline assignment: CDR1 KGHSH and CDR2 LQKENI. The CDR3 is CASSLSGSSYNEQFL. The CDR3 DNA is TGTGCCAGCTCACTTAGCGGGAGCTCCTACAATGAGCAGTTCTTA.

This clonotype appeared a few times. The chain combines TRBV10-3 with TRBJ2-5; the D gene is possibly TRBD2 (6 bases). CDR1 is ENHRY, CDR2 SYGVKD, per germline. This CDR3 has 13 residues. V lost 3 bases and J 7 bases, leaving 12 bases between the germline ends. The CDR3 is CAISDLTGGTQYF. The CDR3 region has the DNA TGTGCCATCAGTGACCTCACCGGGGGGACCCAGTACTTC.

This chain connects TRBV12-3 or TRBV12-4 to TRBJ1-2; D perhaps matches TRBD1 (5 bases). This CDR3 spans 13 amino acids. V dropped 10 bases and J dropped 2 bases, with 14 bases sitting between them. The CDR3 bases are TGTGCCATCCAACCGGGACCGAACTATGGCTACACCTTC. It is translated as CAIQPGPNYGYTF.

This CDR3 reads CASSLDWEGEQFF. In DNA form, the CDR3 reads TGCGCCAGCAGCTTGGACTGGGAGGGTGAGCAGTTCTTC. The rearrangement links TRBV5-1 to TRBJ2-1, with TRBD2 matching 7 bases. Germline lookup yields CDR1 SGHRS and CDR2 YFSETQ. The CDR3 totals 13 residues. V lost 0 bases, J lost 9 bases, and 3 bases stayed unmatched.

As concerns this clonotype: A much larger clone sits a single nucleotide away, making a read error possible. J is TRBJ2-1 and V is TRBV4-2, with 7 positions matching TRBD2. The CDR3 sequence is 17 residues long. From germline, CDR1 is LGHNA and CDR2 YNFKEQ. CDR3 DNA sequence: TGTGCCAGCAGCCAAACATTAGCGGGCTGGGAACCCAATGAGCGGTTCTTC. This translates into CASSQTLAGWEPNERFF.

This chain links TRBV29-1 with TRBJ2-3; D gene uncertain. Germline V gene sequence: CDR1 SQVTM, CDR2 ANQGSEA. The length of the CDR3 is 13 residues. The CDR3 region is CNAKSPSTDTQYF. For the CDR3, the DNA is TGCAACGCAAAAAGTCCTAGCACAGATACGCAGTATTTT.

The chain links TRBV5-6 to TRBJ2-1; 11 bases map to TRBD2. Germline V lookup: CDR1 SGHDT, CDR2 YYEEEE. CDR3 size: 16 residues. Trimming cost V 2 bases and J 5 bases; bases outside gene matches: 6. CDR3 region: CASSFLSGRADNEQFF. The CDR3 DNA reads as TGTGCCAGCAGCTTCCTTAGCGGGAGGGCCGACAATGAGCAGTTCTTC.

In its sample, this clonotype was seen a few times. The chain is built from TRBV20-1 and TRBJ1-4, with D maybe TRBD1 (5 bases). V shed 5 bases and J shed 5 bases, with 24 bases lying between them. Germline V gene sequence: CDR1 DFQATT, CDR2 SNEGSKA (reference sequence). The CDR3 is 17 amino acids. DNA of the CDR3: TGCAGTGCTTCCTATTCCTCAGGGAGCGTGAGGAATGAAAAACTGTTTTTT. Protein product: CSASYSSGSVRNEKLFF.